This T cell receptor (beta chain) appears in the sequencing data of a study of blood T cell repertoires in COVID-19. Study overall: The samples span acute and convalescent COVID-19 from the United States, Italy and Spain. T cells, B-cell-depleted T cells, or PBMCs provided the cDNA or gDNA that served as material.

Per the germline V gene, CDR1 is MGHDK and CDR2 is SYGVNS. The CDR3 is 15 residues long. J was trimmed by 4 bases and V by 7 bases; bases with no gene match: 8. This clone was observed a single time. Authors' analysis steps: The assay estimated nucleated cells by amplifying reference gene primers. Here immunoSEQ multiplex PCR was the method, and the copy in TCRdb shows in-frame clones only, minus some. That table supplies the V and J calls and clone size; D and trimming were determined from the DNA. The sample yields 110,000 to 150,000 clones, around 83% seen once. The sequencing input was peripheral blood. The receptor was isolated from a woman aged 80 or older with acute or convalescent COVID-19. This chain uses TRBV25-1 with TRBJ1-4, with TRBD1 matching 8 bases. The CDR3: CASTPGQGGNEKLFF. The DNA of the CDR3 is TGTGCCAGCACCCCCGGACAGGGTGGTAATGAAAAACTGTTTTTT.